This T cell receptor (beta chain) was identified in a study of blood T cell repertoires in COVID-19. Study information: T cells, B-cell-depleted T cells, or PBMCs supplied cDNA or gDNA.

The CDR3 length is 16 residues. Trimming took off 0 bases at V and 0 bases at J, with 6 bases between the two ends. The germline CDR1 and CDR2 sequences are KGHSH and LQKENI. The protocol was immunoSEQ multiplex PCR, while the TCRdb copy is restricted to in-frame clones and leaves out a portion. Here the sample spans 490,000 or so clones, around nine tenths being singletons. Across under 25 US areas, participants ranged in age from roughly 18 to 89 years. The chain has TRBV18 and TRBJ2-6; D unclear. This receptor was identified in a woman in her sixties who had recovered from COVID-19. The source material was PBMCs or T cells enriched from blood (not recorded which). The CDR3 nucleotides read TGTGCCAGCTCACCACCGTCCGGCTCTGGGGCCAACGTCCTGACTTTC. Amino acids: CASSPPSGSGANVLTF.